This TCR beta chain was sequenced in a study of cytomegalovirus exposure and HLA in healthy donors. Study as a whole: Prior work identified some 120 million unique TCR beta sequences in some 200 million T cells. An early data release held about 85 million unique TCRs from HLA-typed donors. General study points: Based on reports, TCR beta sequences accurately predicted HLA-A and HLA-B alleles for most subjects. The study recorded 150 to 200 TCR beta chains that were cytomegalovirus-associated.

The CDR3 sequence is 14 residues long. J lost 5 bases, V lost 3 bases, and 5 bases had no gene match. The germline V gene encodes CDR1 SGHTA and CDR2 FQGNSA. Notes on this clone: Its antigen is not known.

13 Jbeta primers and 60 Vbeta primers were used for the PCR. The assay was immunoSEQ multiplex PCR, and TCRdb's table has in-frame clones only and misses some. The sample shows over 150,000 clones, approximately 69% of them seen only once. The chain carries TRBV7-2 and TRBJ1-1; 8 bases map to TRBD1. Sequencing input: PBMCs. The clonotype originates from a man in his thirties or forties in good health and CMV-seronegative. The CDR3 loop is CASSFGQGRTEAFF. The DNA for the CDR3 is TGTGCCAGCAGCTTCGGACAGGGAAGGACTGAAGCTTTCTTT.